These T cell receptor beta chains were read from a single sample in a study of shared clonotypes between healthy human individuals. TCRdb's copy holds only in-frame clones and misses some; the assay was immunoSEQ multiplex PCR. The table shows under 2.5 million clones, with 85% to 95% occurring only once. The sample consisted of naive CD4+ T cells from PBMCs. These receptors were obtained from a young man in good health. Some clones in this sample may be carry-over from other donors' samples. The CDR3 runs from the conserved cysteine through the conserved F or W. The order of the fields is J gene, V gene, clone size, D gene, CDR3 protein, CDR3 DNA. D genes are given only for firm matches. Clone size is given for some rows only: seen once, a few or many times, or a class if the clone is expanded.

J gene: TRBJ2-3
V gene: TRBV7-6
clone size: NA
D gene: NA
CDR3 protein: CASSLASPDTQYF
CDR3 DNA: TGTGCCAGCAGCTTAGCTTCCCCAGATACGCAGTATTTT

J gene: TRBJ2-1
V gene: TRBV5-1
clone size: NA
D gene: NA
CDR3 protein: CASSLDTSRAEQFF
CDR3 DNA: TGCGCCAGCAGCTTAGACACTAGTCGGGCTGAGCAGTTCTTC

J gene: TRBJ2-1
V gene: TRBV7-2
clone size: once
D gene: TRBD1
CDR3 protein: CASSLEGAYNEQFF
CDR3 DNA: TGTGCCAGCAGCTTAGAGGGGGCGTACAATGAGCAGTTCTTC

J gene: TRBJ2-2
V gene: TRBV2
clone size: NA
D gene: NA
CDR3 protein: CASSLTGELFF
CDR3 DNA: TGTGCCAGCTCGCTCACCGGGGAGCTGTTTTTT

J gene: TRBJ2-7
V gene: TRBV5-1
clone size: NA
D gene: NA
CDR3 protein: CASSLNELYEQYF
CDR3 DNA: TGCGCCAGCAGCTTAAATGAGTTGTACGAGCAGTACTTC

J gene: TRBJ2-2
V gene: TRBV5-1
clone size: NA
D gene: NA
CDR3 protein: CASSFGPGELFF
CDR3 DNA: TGCGCCAGCAGCTTCGGTCCCGGGGAGCTGTTTTTT

J gene: TRBJ2-7
V gene: TRBV19
clone size: NA
D gene: NA
CDR3 protein: CASSIWGRGENFRSYEQYF
CDR3 DNA: TGTGCCAGTAGTATTTGGGGGAGAGGAGAAAACTTCCGCAGCTACGAGCAGTACTTC

J gene: TRBJ2-7
V gene: TRBV5-1
clone size: NA
D gene: NA
CDR3 protein: CASSLSPEYEQYF
CDR3 DNA: TGCGCCAGCAGCTTGTCTCCCGAATACGAGCAGTACTTC

J gene: TRBJ1-5
V gene: TRBV10-3
clone size: NA
D gene: NA
CDR3 protein: CAISESGWGDQPQHF
CDR3 DNA: TGTGCCATCAGTGAGTCGGGGTGGGGCGATCAGCCCCAGCATTTT

J gene: TRBJ2-7
V gene: TRBV2
clone size: NA
D gene: NA
CDR3 protein: CATGPDYEQYF
CDR3 DNA: TGTGCCACCGGGCCTGACTACGAGCAGTACTTC

J gene: TRBJ2-5
V gene: TRBV5-1
clone size: NA
D gene: TRBD1
CDR3 protein: CASSSTGGETQYF
CDR3 DNA: TGCGCCAGCAGCTCGACAGGGGGGGAGACCCAGTACTTC

J gene: TRBJ2-2
V gene: TRBV10-3
clone size: NA
D gene: NA
CDR3 protein: CAAAWGGRELFF
CDR3 DNA: TGTGCGGCGGCATGGGGGGGCCGGGAGCTGTTTTTT

J gene: TRBJ2-2
V gene: TRBV6-5
clone size: once
D gene: NA
CDR3 protein: CASNLGFTGELFF
CDR3 DNA: TGTGCCAGCAATTTGGGTTTCACCGGGGAGCTGTTTTTT

J gene: TRBJ1-2
V gene: TRBV2
clone size: NA
D gene: NA
CDR3 protein: CASIPSYPWSYTF
CDR3 DNA: TGTGCCAGCATACCGTCCTACCCCTGGAGCTACACCTTC

J gene: TRBJ2-5
V gene: TRBV27
clone size: NA
D gene: NA
CDR3 protein: CASSPSTRVEETQYF
CDR3 DNA: TGTGCCAGCAGTCCCTCGACCAGGGTGGAGGAGACCCAGTACTTC

J gene: TRBJ2-4
V gene: TRBV28
clone size: NA
D gene: NA
CDR3 protein: CASSLPDKNIQYF
CDR3 DNA: TGTGCCAGCAGTCTCCCCGACAAAAACATTCAGTACTTC

J gene: TRBJ2-1
V gene: TRBV12-5
clone size: NA
D gene: TRBD1
CDR3 protein: CASASGTVYNEQFF
CDR3 DNA: TGTGCTAGTGCTTCCGGGACAGTATACAATGAGCAGTTCTTC

J gene: TRBJ2-7
V gene: TRBV7-9
clone size: once
D gene: NA
CDR3 protein: CASSFEPTSSYEQYF
CDR3 DNA: TGTGCCAGCAGCTTTGAACCGACTAGCTCCTACGAGCAGTACTTC

J gene: TRBJ2-3
V gene: TRBV7-3
clone size: NA
D gene: TRBD2
CDR3 protein: CASSEGTSGPTDTQYF
CDR3 DNA: TGTGCCAGCAGCGAGGGGACTAGCGGTCCCACAGATACGCAGTATTTT

J gene: TRBJ2-5
V gene: TRBV5-6
clone size: NA
D gene: TRBD2
CDR3 protein: CASSLGGGRGETQYF
CDR3 DNA: TGTGCCAGCAGCTTGGGGGGAGGGCGCGGGGAGACCCAGTACTTC

J gene: TRBJ1-1
V gene: TRBV2
clone size: NA
D gene: NA
CDR3 protein: CASREGLNTEAFF
CDR3 DNA: TGTGCCAGCAGAGAAGGGCTCAACACTGAAGCTTTCTTT

J gene: TRBJ2-7
V gene: TRBV9
clone size: NA
D gene: NA
CDR3 protein: CASSVGGANGEQYF
CDR3 DNA: TGTGCCAGCAGCGTAGGTGGGGCGAACGGCGAGCAGTACTTC

J gene: TRBJ2-2
V gene: TRBV4-1
clone size: once
D gene: NA
CDR3 protein: CASSGTPSPVPGELFF
CDR3 DNA: TGCGCCAGCAGTGGAACCCCTTCCCCAGTCCCCGGGGAGCTGTTTTTT

J gene: TRBJ2-2
V gene: TRBV25-1
clone size: NA
D gene: TRBD2
CDR3 protein: CASRSSGRAGTGELFF
CDR3 DNA: TGTGCCAGCAGGAGTAGCGGGAGGGCGGGGACCGGGGAGCTGTTTTTT

J gene: TRBJ2-7
V gene: TRBV28
clone size: NA
D gene: TRBD1
CDR3 protein: CASSLPHRDRGYEQYF
CDR3 DNA: TGTGCCAGCAGTTTACCCCATCGGGACAGGGGCTACGAGCAGTACTTC

J gene: TRBJ1-2
V gene: TRBV7-2
clone size: NA
D gene: NA
CDR3 protein: CASRGRAHPSNYGYTF
CDR3 DNA: TGTGCCAGCAGGGGTAGGGCCCACCCGTCTAACTATGGCTACACCTTC

J gene: TRBJ1-4
V gene: TRBV5-1
clone size: NA
D gene: NA
CDR3 protein: CASSLAPTTNEKLFF
CDR3 DNA: TGCGCCAGCAGCTTGGCTCCGACAACTAATGAAAAACTGTTTTTT

J gene: TRBJ1-1
V gene: TRBV20-1
clone size: once
D gene: NA
CDR3 protein: CSAPRRTEAFF
CDR3 DNA: TGCAGTGCGCCGCGGAGGACTGAAGCTTTCTTT

J gene: TRBJ2-7
V gene: TRBV7-8
clone size: NA
D gene: TRBD2
CDR3 protein: CASSRGLAVTYEQYF
CDR3 DNA: TGTGCCAGCAGCAGGGGACTAGCGGTCACCTACGAGCAGTACTTC

J gene: TRBJ2-2
V gene: TRBV18
clone size: NA
D gene: TRBD2
CDR3 protein: CASSPPSGRVNTGELFF
CDR3 DNA: TGTGCCAGCTCACCTCCTAGCGGGAGGGTTAACACCGGGGAGCTGTTTTTT

J gene: TRBJ2-1
V gene: TRBV5-1
clone size: once
D gene: TRBD1
CDR3 protein: CASSLGQGGLNEQFF
CDR3 DNA: TGCGCCAGCAGCTTAGGACAGGGGGGTTTGAATGAGCAGTTCTTC

J gene: TRBJ1-1
V gene: TRBV6-6
clone size: NA
D gene: NA
CDR3 protein: CASRPQGRNTEAFF
CDR3 DNA: TGTGCCAGCAGGCCTCAGGGTCGTAACACTGAAGCTTTCTTT

J gene: TRBJ1-2
V gene: TRBV6-5
clone size: NA
D gene: NA
CDR3 protein: CASSFSYDGRASGYTF
CDR3 DNA: TGTGCCAGCAGTTTCTCTTATGACGGGAGGGCGTCGGGCTACACCTTC

J gene: TRBJ2-1
V gene: TRBV28
clone size: NA
D gene: NA
CDR3 protein: CASTQGGTFNEQFF
CDR3 DNA: TGTGCCAGCACCCAAGGGGGGACATTCAATGAGCAGTTCTTC

J gene: TRBJ1-5
V gene: TRBV5-1
clone size: NA
D gene: TRBD1
CDR3 protein: CASSLTGGQPQHF
CDR3 DNA: TGCGCCAGCAGCTTGACAGGGGGTCAGCCCCAGCATTTT

J gene: TRBJ2-2
V gene: TRBV18
clone size: NA
D gene: TRBD1
CDR3 protein: CASSRIKTGATGELFF
CDR3 DNA: TGTGCCAGCTCACGTATCAAGACAGGGGCCACCGGGGAGCTGTTTTTT

J gene: TRBJ2-5
V gene: TRBV7-2
clone size: NA
D gene: NA
CDR3 protein: CASSLVPQETQYF
CDR3 DNA: TGTGCCAGCAGCTTAGTACCTCAAGAGACCCAGTACTTC

J gene: TRBJ2-1
V gene: TRBV9
clone size: NA
D gene: TRBD1
CDR3 protein: CASSVAGTGTYNEQFF
CDR3 DNA: TGTGCCAGCAGCGTAGCCGGGACAGGGACCTACAATGAGCAGTTCTTC

J gene: TRBJ2-7
V gene: TRBV29-1
clone size: NA
D gene: NA
CDR3 protein: CSVARAGAYEQYF
CDR3 DNA: TGCAGCGTCGCACGAGCAGGGGCCTACGAGCAGTACTTC

J gene: TRBJ1-5
V gene: TRBV28
clone size: once
D gene: NA
CDR3 protein: CASSGVLAPGGNQPQHF
CDR3 DNA: TGTGCCAGCAGTGGGGTATTAGCTCCGGGGGGGAATCAGCCCCAGCATTTT

J gene: TRBJ2-1
V gene: TRBV19
clone size: NA
D gene: TRBD2
CDR3 protein: CASTTGGSYNEQFF
CDR3 DNA: TGTGCCAGTACCACGGGAGGATCCTACAATGAGCAGTTCTTC

J gene: TRBJ2-7
V gene: TRBV28
clone size: NA
D gene: TRBD2
CDR3 protein: CASSHTGGVVREQYF
CDR3 DNA: TGTGCCAGCAGCCATACGGGGGGGGTGGTGAGAGAGCAGTACTTC

J gene: TRBJ2-2
V gene: TRBV5-1
clone size: NA
D gene: NA
CDR3 protein: CASSPTLNTGELFF
CDR3 DNA: TGCGCCAGCAGCCCTACACTTAACACCGGGGAGCTGTTTTTT

J gene: TRBJ2-5
V gene: TRBV29-1
clone size: few
D gene: NA
CDR3 protein: CSVGRETQYF
CDR3 DNA: TGCAGCGTTGGAAGAGAGACCCAGTACTTC

J gene: TRBJ2-7
V gene: TRBV19
clone size: NA
D gene: TRBD2
CDR3 protein: CASSRLAGSNEQYF
CDR3 DNA: TGTGCCAGTAGTAGACTAGCGGGGAGTAACGAGCAGTACTTC

J gene: TRBJ2-6
V gene: TRBV19
clone size: NA
D gene: NA
CDR3 protein: CASSRTGTSGANVLTF
CDR3 DNA: TGTGCCAGTAGTAGAACAGGGACCTCTGGGGCCAACGTCCTGACTTTC

J gene: TRBJ1-1
V gene: TRBV28
clone size: NA
D gene: NA
CDR3 protein: CASTRGRPMNTEAFF
CDR3 DNA: TGTGCCAGCACCAGAGGACGGCCTATGAACACTGAAGCTTTCTTT

J gene: TRBJ2-1
V gene: TRBV4-2
clone size: few
D gene: TRBD1
CDR3 protein: CASSQDHRGQFF
CDR3 DNA: TGTGCCAGCAGCCAAGATCACAGGGGCCAGTTCTTC

J gene: TRBJ1-1
V gene: TRBV7-2
clone size: NA
D gene: NA
CDR3 protein: CASTPPGGNTEAFF
CDR3 DNA: TGTGCCAGCACCCCCCCAGGTGGGAACACTGAAGCTTTCTTT

J gene: TRBJ2-3
V gene: TRBV7-9
clone size: NA
D gene: NA
CDR3 protein: CASSRLFQKDTDTQYF
CDR3 DNA: TGTGCCAGCAGCCGCCTCTTTCAGAAAGACACAGATACGCAGTATTTT

J gene: TRBJ1-3
V gene: TRBV4-2
clone size: NA
D gene: TRBD1
CDR3 protein: CASSQDPAGGISGNTIYF
CDR3 DNA: TGTGCCAGCAGCCAAGATCCCGCAGGGGGTATTTCTGGAAACACCATATATTTT

J gene: TRBJ2-7
V gene: TRBV18
clone size: few
D gene: TRBD2
CDR3 protein: CASSPPGLAAYEQYF
CDR3 DNA: TGTGCCAGCTCACCACCGGGACTAGCGGCCTACGAGCAGTACTTC